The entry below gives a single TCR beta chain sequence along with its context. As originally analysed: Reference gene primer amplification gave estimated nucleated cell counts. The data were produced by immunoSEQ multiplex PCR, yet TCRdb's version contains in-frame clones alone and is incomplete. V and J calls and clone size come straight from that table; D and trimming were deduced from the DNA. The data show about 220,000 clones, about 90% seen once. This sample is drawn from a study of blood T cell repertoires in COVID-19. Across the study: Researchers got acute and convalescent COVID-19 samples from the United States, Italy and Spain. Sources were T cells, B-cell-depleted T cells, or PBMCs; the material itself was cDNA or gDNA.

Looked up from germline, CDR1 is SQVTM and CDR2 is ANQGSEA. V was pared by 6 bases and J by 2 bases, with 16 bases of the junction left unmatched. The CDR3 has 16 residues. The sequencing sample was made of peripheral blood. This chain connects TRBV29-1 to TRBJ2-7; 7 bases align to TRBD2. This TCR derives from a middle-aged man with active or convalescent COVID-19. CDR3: CSVGGLTTAWAYEQYF. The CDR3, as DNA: TGCAGCGTGGGGGGACTAACAACCGCCTGGGCCTACGAGCAGTACTTC.